A selection of T cell receptor beta chains follows, all from one sample in a study of monozygotic twins with inflammatory bowel disease. TCRdb reprocessed the 5' RACE reads, keeping one entry per CDR3 protein, no DNA. The ten top clones account for roughly 2.2%, within a sample of approximately 400,000 distinct CDR3 sequences. The sequenced sample consisted of blood. Receptors were obtained from a human donor with ulcerative colitis or Crohn's disease, or a healthy co-twin of an affected twin (not recorded which). Both conserved end residues are part of each CDR3.

CATIRHRGRAGELFF | TRBV12-3/TRBV12-4 | 15 | TRBJ2-2
CSARPRTGYTF | TRBV20-1 | 11 | TRBJ1-2
CSVESGDTEAFF | TRBV29-1 | 12 | TRBJ1-1
CASSSRGDSTDTQYF | TRBV7-2 | 15 | TRBJ2-3
CSAVKETERNTIYF | TRBV20-1 | 14 | TRBJ1-3
CASRPGGMNTEAFF | TRBV6-1 | 14 | TRBJ1-1
CASSLPLAGLYNEQFF | TRBV11-2 | 16 | TRBJ2-1
CASSRGQVGTDTQYF | TRBV5-1 | 15 | TRBJ2-3
CSARGPAPYNEQFF | TRBV20-1 | 14 | TRBJ2-1
CASSSTRGAYGYTF | TRBV2 | 14 | TRBJ1-2
CSVLEGDNVLTF | TRBV29-1 | 12 | TRBJ2-6
CASSPPPKENTEAFF | TRBV18 | 15 | TRBJ1-1
CASSTKGCGYTF | TRBV5-1 | 12 | TRBJ1-2
CASSSPAGDGELFF | TRBV5-5 | 14 | TRBJ2-2
CASSLRTSGRSSVGELFF | TRBV4-3 | 18 | TRBJ2-2
CASSQEPAGANVLTF | TRBV4-2 | 15 | TRBJ2-6
CASSSGDRDNEQFF | TRBV9 | 14 | TRBJ2-1
CASSEMSPSNTEAFF | TRBV2 | 15 | TRBJ1-1
CASSEQGPRPLHF | TRBV2 | 13 | TRBJ1-6
CASSPGQGGNYGYTF | TRBV7-2 | 15 | TRBJ1-2
CASSSQGTGNTEAFF | TRBV28 | 15 | TRBJ1-1
CASKPTGGINSPLHF | TRBV5-6 | 15 | TRBJ1-6
CSGQRQGSTEAFF | TRBV29-1 | 13 | TRBJ1-1
CASSQVGGGEKLFF | TRBV3-1 | 14 | TRBJ1-4
CASSEFNRGPEQFF | TRBV25-1 | 14 | TRBJ2-1
CASIGRTYEQYF | TRBV2 | 12 | TRBJ2-7
CALPGISGIGELFF | TRBV30 | 14 | TRBJ2-2
CASSLGVVIYF | TRBV12-3/TRBV12-4 | 11 | TRBJ1-3
CASSLTSGKSYEQYF | TRBV27 | 15 | TRBJ2-7
CASSPATGEGEAFF | TRBV18 | 14 | TRBJ1-1
CASSQVIGLEQFF | TRBV4-3 | 13 | TRBJ2-1
CASSWTGLMNTEAFF | TRBV5-1 | 15 | TRBJ1-1
CATSDAQGAGANVLTF | TRBV24-1 | 16 | TRBJ2-6
CASSSREIIPNEQFF | TRBV28 | 15 | TRBJ2-1
CATSERQGTNEQFF | TRBV15 | 14 | TRBJ2-1
CASSVGWTEQFF | TRBV9 | 12 | TRBJ2-1
CSARDSSFVKAADFNEQFF | TRBV20-1 | 19 | TRBJ2-1
CASSETGSRDYEQYF | TRBV25-1 | 15 | TRBJ2-7
CASSFHSGSRIYEQYF | TRBV28 | 16 | TRBJ2-7
CASSPLAGGTGELFF | TRBV7-2 | 15 | TRBJ2-2
CSAGGSSEQFF | TRBV20-1 | 11 | TRBJ2-1